The clone carrying this T cell receptor beta chain was recorded once. This sample is drawn from a study of T cell changes during pregnancy in multiple sclerosis. This CDR3 has 15 residues. V gave up 4 bases and J gave up 5 bases; unmatched junction bases: 6. Germline V gives CDR1 SGHDT, CDR2 YYEEEE. TCRdb's table, derived via immunoSEQ multiplex PCR, lists solely in-frame clones and lacks some. The sample lists 90,000 to 100,000 clones, 80% to 95% seen once, with around 4% in the top ten. The V gene is TRBV5-6, the J gene TRBJ1-4; 9 bases match TRBD1. Sequences were derived from peripheral blood, sampled in the first trimester of pregnancy. This TCR derives from a female donor with multiple sclerosis, enrolled in a pregnancy study. The CDR3 sequence is CASSKLQGANEKLFF. As DNA, the CDR3 is TGTGCCAGCAGCAAACTACAGGGGGCGAATGAAAAACTGTTTTTT.